Listed here are 11 T cell receptor beta chains from one sample, sequenced in a study of blood T cell repertoires in COVID-19. Profiled with immunoSEQ multiplex PCR; TCRdb holds only in-frame clones, not every one. The sample yields around 150,000 clones, 90% to 95% seen once. Specimen: peripheral blood. The origin of the receptors is a woman in her sixties with COVID-19, enrolled during active disease.

The chain joins TRBV5-1 to TRBJ1-6, with D possibly TRBD1 on 6 matching bases. CDR1 SGHRS and CDR2 YFSETQ come from the germline V gene. V was cut by 4 bases and J by 5 bases, with 13 bases left in between. The CDR3 extends over 15 amino acids. The DNA for the CDR3 is TGCGCCAGCAGCAGGGGGGGACCCGATAATTCACCCCTCCACTTT. It translates to CASSRGGPDNSPLHF.

The chain is built from TRBV5-1 and TRBJ2-5; TRBD2 might be the D (5 bases). CDR1 and CDR2 from the germline V gene are SGHRS and YFSETQ. The CDR3 covers 14 residues. Trimming took off 6 bases at V and 4 bases at J, with 16 bases between the two ends. In nucleotides, the CDR3 is TGCGCCAGCATGAGCGGAACTAGTTTAGAGACCCAGTACTTC. Its translation: CASMSGTSLETQYF.

This clone showed up just a few times. The chain is built from TRBV3-1 (or the pseudogene TRBV3-2) and TRBJ2-1, with 8 bases lining up with TRBD2. In germline, CDR1 is LGHDT, CDR2 YNNKEL (reference sequence). The CDR3 runs to 15 residues. Losses at the gene ends were 1 base for V and 6 bases for J; bases not matched to a gene: 5. The CDR3 sequence is CASSQGAGAINEQFF. The CDR3 bases are TGTGCCAGCAGCCAAGGAGCGGGGGCTATCAATGAGCAGTTCTTC.

This chain joins TRBV4-3 and TRBJ1-5; possible D gene TRBD1, 5 bases. The CDR3 length is 15 residues. The germline gives CDR1 LGHNA, CDR2 YSLEER. V was trimmed by 4 bases and J by 7 bases, leaving 17 bases between them. In DNA form, the CDR3 reads TGCGCCAGCAGCCCAGAGGTGGGTGGGGGGCAGCCCCAGCATTTT. Encoded protein: CASSPEVGGGQPQHF.

The chain is built from TRBV30 and TRBJ1-6; 9 nucleotides line up with TRBD1. The CDR3 is 16 amino acids. Germline V gene data show CDR1 as GTSNPN and CDR2 as SVGIG (reference sequence). V shed 0 bases and J 9 bases; nucleotides not matched to a gene: 9. The CDR3 DNA reads TGTGCCTGGAGTGTAAGAGGGGGACAGGGTTCTTCACCCCTCCACTTT. Translation: CAWSVRGGQGSSPLHF.

The rearrangement links TRBV6-6 to TRBJ2-2, with D maybe TRBD1 (7 bases). The V gene's germline CDR1 is MNHNY and CDR2 SVGAGI (reference sequence). The length of the CDR3 is 13 residues. V gave up 10 bases and J gave up 5 bases, with 14 bases separating them. The CDR3 spells CATLQGRTGELFF. CDR3 bases: TGTGCCACCTTACAGGGGAGGACCGGGGAGCTGTTTTTT.

V is TRBV12-3 or TRBV12-4 and J is TRBJ1-6; D gene ambiguous. The V end lost 3 bases, the J end lost 7 bases, and 4 bases lay between the germline ends. This CDR3 is built from 12 residues. The CDR3 sequence: CASSFGNSPLHF. CDR3 DNA: TGTGCCAGCAGTTTCGGGAATTCACCCCTCCACTTT.

The chain employs TRBV7-2 and TRBJ2-7; the match to TRBD2 covers 9 bases. The junction had 10 bases not matched to a gene; V was cut back by 2 bases and J by 5 bases. The CDR3 loop spans 16 amino acids. Per germline, CDR1 SGHTA and CDR2 FQGNSA. The DNA of the CDR3 is TGTGCCAGCAGCTTAAGGACCCCGAGGACTAGCGACGAGCAGTACTTC. It translates to CASSLRTPRTSDEQYF.

This clone was detected only once. This chain uses TRBV19 with TRBJ1-4, with 11 nucleotides matching TRBD1. Germline V gene lookup returns CDR1 LNHDA and CDR2 SQIVND (reference sequence). This CDR3 contains 15 residues. With V trimmed by 9 bases and J by 2 bases, 5 bases remained unmatched. The CDR3 DNA reads as TGTGCCAGCCGGGACAGGGGGGAGACTAATGAAAAACTGTTTTTT. This sequence encodes CASRDRGETNEKLFF.

This rearrangement joins TRBV7-2 to TRBJ1-5; D remains ambiguous. Germline V CDR1 and CDR2: SGHTA, FQGNSA. The ends were cut back, 8 bases at V and 2 bases at J, with 7 bases in the middle. This CDR3 spans 12 amino acids. CDR3 amino acids: CASGQRNQPQHF. In nucleotides, the CDR3 is TGTGCCAGCGGGCAGCGCAATCAGCCCCAGCATTTT.

The chain employs TRBV11-2 and TRBJ2-5; D is undetermined. Per germline, CDR1 SGHAT and CDR2 FQNNGV. The CDR3 covers 14 residues. The ends were cut back, 2 bases at V and 0 bases at J, with 7 bases in the middle. CDR3 nucleotide sequence: TGTGCCAGCAGCTTATTTTTCGACCAAGAGACCCAGTACTTC. Translation: CASSLFFDQETQYF.